This T cell receptor beta chain was found in a study of cytomegalovirus exposure and HLA in healthy donors. A multiplex PCR was run with 60 Vbeta primers and 13 Jbeta primers. TCRdb's copy holds only in-frame clones and misses some; the assay was immunoSEQ multiplex PCR. The sample contains 82,000 or so clones, around 70% of which appear only once. The CDR3 is 14 amino acids. Per germline, CDR1 MNHEY and CDR2 SVGAGI. V shed 2 bases and J 8 bases; nucleotides not matched to a gene: 7. The sample taken for sequencing was PBMCs. This TCR was sampled from a woman in her forties or fifties in good health and CMV-seropositive. The chain employs TRBV6-5 and TRBJ1-2; 8 nucleotides align to TRBD1. This chain's CDR3 is CASSYQTGAGGYTF. In DNA form, the CDR3 reads TGTGCCAGCAGTTACCAGACAGGGGCGGGGGGCTACACCTTC.